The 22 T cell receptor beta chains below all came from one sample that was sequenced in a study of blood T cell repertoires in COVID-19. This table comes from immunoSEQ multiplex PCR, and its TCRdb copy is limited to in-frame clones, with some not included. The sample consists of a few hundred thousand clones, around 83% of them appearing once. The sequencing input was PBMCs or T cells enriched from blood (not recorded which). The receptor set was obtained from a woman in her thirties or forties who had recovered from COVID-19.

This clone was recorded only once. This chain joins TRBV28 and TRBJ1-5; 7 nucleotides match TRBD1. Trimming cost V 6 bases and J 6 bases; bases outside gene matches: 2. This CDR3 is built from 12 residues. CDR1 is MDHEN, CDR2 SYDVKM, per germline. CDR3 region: CASSRGFQPQHF. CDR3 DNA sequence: TGTGCCAGCAGCAGGGGGTTTCAGCCCCAGCATTTT.

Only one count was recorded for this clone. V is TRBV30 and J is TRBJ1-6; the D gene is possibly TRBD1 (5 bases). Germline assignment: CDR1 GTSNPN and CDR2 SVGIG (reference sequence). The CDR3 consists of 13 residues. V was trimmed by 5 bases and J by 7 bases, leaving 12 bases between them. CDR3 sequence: CAWDGGWNSPLHF. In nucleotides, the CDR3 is TGTGCCTGGGACGGGGGTTGGAATTCACCCCTCCACTTT.

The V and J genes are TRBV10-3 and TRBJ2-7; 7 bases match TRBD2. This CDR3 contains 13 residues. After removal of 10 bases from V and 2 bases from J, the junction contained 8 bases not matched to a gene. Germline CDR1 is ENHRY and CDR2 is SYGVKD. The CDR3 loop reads CARPGLPTYEQYV. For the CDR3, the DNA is TGTGCCAGACCGGGACTACCGACCTACGAGCAGTACGTC.

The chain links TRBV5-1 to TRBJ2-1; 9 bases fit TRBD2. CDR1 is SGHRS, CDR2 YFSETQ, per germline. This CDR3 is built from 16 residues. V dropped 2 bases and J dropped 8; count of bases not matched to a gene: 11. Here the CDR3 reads CASSFLSGSNWDEQFF. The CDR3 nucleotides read TGCGCCAGCAGCTTCCTTAGCGGGAGCAATTGGGATGAGCAGTTCTTC.

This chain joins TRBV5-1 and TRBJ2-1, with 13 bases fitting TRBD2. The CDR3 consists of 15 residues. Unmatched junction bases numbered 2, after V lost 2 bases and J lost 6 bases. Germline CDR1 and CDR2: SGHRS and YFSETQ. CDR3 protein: CASSLLAGGPNEQFF. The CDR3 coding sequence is TGCGCCAGCAGCTTACTAGCGGGAGGGCCCAATGAGCAGTTCTTC.

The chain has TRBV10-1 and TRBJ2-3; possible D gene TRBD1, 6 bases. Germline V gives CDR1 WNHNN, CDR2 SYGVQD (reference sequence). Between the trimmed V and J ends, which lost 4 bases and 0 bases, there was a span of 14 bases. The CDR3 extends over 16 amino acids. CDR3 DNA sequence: TGCGCCAGCAGTGCCCTAGGACAGACTAGCACAGATACGCAGTATTTT. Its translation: CASSALGQTSTDTQYF.

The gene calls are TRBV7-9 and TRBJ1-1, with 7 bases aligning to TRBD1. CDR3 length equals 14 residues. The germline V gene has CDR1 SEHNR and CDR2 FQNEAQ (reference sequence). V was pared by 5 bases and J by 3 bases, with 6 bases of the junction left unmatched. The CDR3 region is CASSPRDSYTEAFF. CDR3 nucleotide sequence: TGTGCCAGCAGCCCGCGGGACAGTTACACTGAAGCTTTCTTT.

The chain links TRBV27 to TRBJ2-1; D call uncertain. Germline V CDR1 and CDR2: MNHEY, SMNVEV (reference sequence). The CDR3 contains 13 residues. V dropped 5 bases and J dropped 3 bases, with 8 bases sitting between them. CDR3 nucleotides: TGTGCCAGCAGTACCTACAGCTACAATGAGCAGTTCTTC. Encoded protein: CASSTYSYNEQFF.

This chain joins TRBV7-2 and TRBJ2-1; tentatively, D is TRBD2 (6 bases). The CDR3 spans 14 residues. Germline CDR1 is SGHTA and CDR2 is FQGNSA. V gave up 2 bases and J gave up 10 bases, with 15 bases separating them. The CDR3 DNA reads TGTGCCAGCAGCTTATTGACGGGAGTCAACGAGCAGTTCTTC. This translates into CASSLLTGVNEQFF.

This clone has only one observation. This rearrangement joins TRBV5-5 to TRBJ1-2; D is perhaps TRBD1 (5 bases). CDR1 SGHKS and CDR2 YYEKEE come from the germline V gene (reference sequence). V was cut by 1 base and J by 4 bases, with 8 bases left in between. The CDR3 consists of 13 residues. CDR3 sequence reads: CASSLQGSYGYTF. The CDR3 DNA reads TGTGCCAGCAGCTTGCAGGGTTCCTATGGCTACACCTTC.

This chain's CDR3 is CASSPLAGDTGELFF. Here the CDR3 DNA reads TGTGCCAGCTCACCTCTAGCGGGAGACACCGGGGAGCTGTTTTTT. The chain combines TRBV18 with TRBJ2-2; 10 bases align to TRBD2. V shed 3 bases and J 3 bases; nucleotides not matched to a gene: 1. The germline V gene encodes CDR1 KGHSH and CDR2 LQKENI. The CDR3 length is 15 residues.

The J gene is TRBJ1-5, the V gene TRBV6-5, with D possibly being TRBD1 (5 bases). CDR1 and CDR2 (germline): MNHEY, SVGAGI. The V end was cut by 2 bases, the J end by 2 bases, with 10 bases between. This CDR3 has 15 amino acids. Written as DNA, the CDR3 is TGTGCCAGCAGTTACAATAGGGGTGGCAATCAGCCCCAGCATTTT. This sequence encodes CASSYNRGGNQPQHF.

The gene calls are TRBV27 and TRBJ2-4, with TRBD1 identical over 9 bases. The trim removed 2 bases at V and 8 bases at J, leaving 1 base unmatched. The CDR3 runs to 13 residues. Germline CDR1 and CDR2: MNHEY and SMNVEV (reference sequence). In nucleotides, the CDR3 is TGTGCCAGCAGTTTAACAGGGGGCTACATTCAGTACTTC. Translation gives CASSLTGGYIQYF.

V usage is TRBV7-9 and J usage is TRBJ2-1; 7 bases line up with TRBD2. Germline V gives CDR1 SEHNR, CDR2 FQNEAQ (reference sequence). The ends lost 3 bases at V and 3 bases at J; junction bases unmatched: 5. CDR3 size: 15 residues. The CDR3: CASSFPGLIYNEQFF. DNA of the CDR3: TGTGCCAGCAGCTTCCCGGGACTAATCTACAATGAGCAGTTCTTC.

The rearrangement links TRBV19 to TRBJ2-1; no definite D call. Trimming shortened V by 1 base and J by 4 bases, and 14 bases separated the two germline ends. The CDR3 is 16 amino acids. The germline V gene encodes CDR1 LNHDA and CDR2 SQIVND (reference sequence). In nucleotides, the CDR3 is TGTGCCAGTAGTATAGCTACTACCCGAGGTTACAATGAGCAGTTCTTC. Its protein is CASSIATTRGYNEQFF.

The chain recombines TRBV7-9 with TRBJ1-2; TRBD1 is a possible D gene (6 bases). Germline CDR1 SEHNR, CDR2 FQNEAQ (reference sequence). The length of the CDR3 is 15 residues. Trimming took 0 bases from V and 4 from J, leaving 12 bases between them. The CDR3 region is CASSLASGQTYGYTF. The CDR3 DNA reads TGTGCCAGCAGCTTAGCGTCTGGACAGACCTATGGCTACACCTTC.

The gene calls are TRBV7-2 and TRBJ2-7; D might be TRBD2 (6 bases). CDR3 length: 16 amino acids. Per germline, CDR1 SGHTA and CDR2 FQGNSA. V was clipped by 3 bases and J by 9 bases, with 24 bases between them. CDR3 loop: CASSFRFSAGARRQYF. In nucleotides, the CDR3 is TGTGCCAGCAGCTTCCGGTTTTCAGCGGGCGCCCGTAGGCAGTACTTC.

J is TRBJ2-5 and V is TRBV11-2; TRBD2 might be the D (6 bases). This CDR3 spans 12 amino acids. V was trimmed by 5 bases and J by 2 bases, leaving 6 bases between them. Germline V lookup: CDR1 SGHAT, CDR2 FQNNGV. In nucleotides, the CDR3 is TGTGCCAGCAGCGCGGGACAAGAGACCCAGTACTTC. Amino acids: CASSAGQETQYF.

CDR3 coding DNA: TGTGCCAGCAGCCAAGACCCCGCTGGGAGCTCCTACAATGAGCAGTTCTTC. It encodes CASSQDPAGSSYNEQFF. The chain carries TRBV3-1 (or the pseudogene TRBV3-2) and TRBJ2-1; weak D call: TRBD2 (5 bases). V was shortened by 0 bases and J by 0 bases, with 12 bases between the two germline ends. This CDR3 region has 17 residues. Germline V gene data show CDR1 as LGHDT and CDR2 as YNNKEL (reference sequence).

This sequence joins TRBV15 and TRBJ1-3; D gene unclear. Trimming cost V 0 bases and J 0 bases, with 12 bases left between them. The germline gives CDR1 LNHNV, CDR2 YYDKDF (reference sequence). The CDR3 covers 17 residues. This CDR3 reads CATSRDIGGNSGNTIYF. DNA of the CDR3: TGTGCCACCAGCAGAGATATTGGAGGGAACTCTGGAAACACCATATATTTT.

The CDR3: CASSVVASPETQYF. For the CDR3, the DNA is TGTGCCAGCAGCGTAGTGGCTAGCCCAGAGACCCAGTACTTC. The rearrangement joins TRBV9 to TRBJ2-5; tentative D call: TRBD2 (5 bases). The CDR3 is made up of 14 amino acids. The germline V and J ends were trimmed by 0 bases and 4 bases, with 10 bases remaining between them. Germline assignment: CDR1 SGDLS and CDR2 YYNGEE.

This CDR3 reads CASSPSRIETQYF. For the CDR3, the DNA is TGTGCCAGCAGCCCCAGTCGAATCGAGACCCAGTACTTC. This chain uses TRBV28 with TRBJ2-5; no definite D call. The CDR3 has 13 residues. Deletions cut 6 bases from V and 5 bases from J, with 13 bases between. Germline CDR1 and CDR2: MDHEN and SYDVKM.